The 5 T cell receptor beta chains listed next were all sequenced from one sample in a study of blood T cell repertoires in COVID-19. Sequenced by immunoSEQ multiplex PCR; TCRdb stores in-frame clones only, minus some. The sample holds roughly 87,000 clones; about 88% are singletons and the top ten take around 5%. Sequences were obtained from peripheral blood. These receptors all come from a man aged 35-49 years with acute or convalescent COVID-19.

V is TRBV19 and J is TRBJ1-1; a weak D match, TRBD1 (6 bases). CDR3 size: 14 residues. The V gene lost 5 bases and the J gene lost 1 base, with 11 bases spanning the gap. CDR1 and CDR2 (germline): LNHDA, SQIVND (reference sequence). The CDR3 coding sequence is TGTGCCAGTAGTCCAAGACAGGAGAACACTGAAGCTTTCTTT. It yields the protein CASSPRQENTEAFF.

This rearrangement joins TRBV6-1 to TRBJ1-4; 12 nucleotides align to TRBD1. Germline CDR1 MNHNS, CDR2 SASEGT. J gave up 4 bases and V 3 bases, and 3 bases lay outside the gene matches. The CDR3 is 16 amino acids. Here the CDR3 DNA reads TGTGCCAGCAGTGATAGGGACAGGGGGCTTAATGAAAAACTGTTTTTT. Translating it yields CASSDRDRGLNEKLFF.

In its sample, this clone was seen once. The J gene is TRBJ2-7, the V gene TRBV3-1 (or the pseudogene TRBV3-2); no reliable D call. The CDR3 length is 12 residues. V was pared by 1 base and J by 2 bases, with 3 bases between. CDR1 and CDR2 (germline): LGHDT, YNNKEL (reference sequence). The CDR3 reads CASSQVAYEQYF. In DNA, the CDR3 is TGTGCCAGCAGCCAAGTCGCCTACGAGCAGTACTTC.

This chain connects TRBV6-5 to TRBJ1-6, with D tentatively TRBD1 (5 bases). The V and J ends lost 7 bases and 8 bases respectively, with 15 bases between them. From germline, CDR1 is MNHEY and CDR2 SVGAGI. There are 14 residues in the CDR3. The CDR3 sequence is CASTQERGDSPLHF. The CDR3 region has the DNA TGTGCCAGCACTCAAGAAAGGGGTGATTCACCCCTCCACTTT.

This clone appeared a single time. This chain joins TRBV7-9 and TRBJ1-1; TRBD1 agrees at 7 bases. Trimming at V came to 2 bases and at J to 6 bases, leaving 9 bases not matched to a gene. The CDR3 has 15 residues. The germline CDR1 and CDR2 sequences are SEHNR and FQNEAQ (reference sequence). Here the CDR3 DNA reads TGTGCCAGCAGCTTAAGCGCAGGGGGGAAGGCTGAAGCTTTCTTT. It encodes CASSLSAGGKAEAFF.